These 30 T cell receptor beta chains originate from one sample sequenced in a study of identical twins. TCRdb re-called the 5' RACE reads with MiXCR, one entry per CDR3 protein. The sample carries around 450,000 distinct CDR3 sequences, 13% to 15% recorded once. This sample was shared with a second study, whose subject was yellow fever vaccine responses in identical twins.

The specimen sequenced was CD4+ T cells sorted from blood. The source is a young woman in good health.

This clonotype was observed many times. The V and J genes are TRBV3-1 and TRBJ1-3, with D uncertain. This CDR3 has 13 amino acids. V lost 6 bases and J 0 bases, leaving 6 bases between the germline ends. Germline V gene data show CDR1 as LGHDT and CDR2 as YNNKEL (reference sequence). CDR3 coding DNA: TGTGCCAGCAGGCCCGGCTCTGGAAACACCATATATTTT. Its translation is CASRPGSGNTIYF. The whole variable domain, filled in from reference TRBV3-1 and TRBJ1-3, reads DTAVSQTPKYLVTQMGNDKSIKCEQNLGHDTMYWYKQDSKKFLKIMFSYNNKELIINETVPNRFSPKSPDKAHLNLHINSLELGDSAVYFCASRPGSGNTIYFGEGSWLTVV.

This clonotype turned up a few times. The chain employs TRBV12-3 or TRBV12-4 and TRBJ1-5; a weak D match, TRBD1 (6 bases). The CDR3 is made up of 14 amino acids. Between the trimmed V and J ends, which lost 5 bases and 4 bases, there was a span of 12 bases. CDR3: CASSPTGFNQPQHF. In DNA form, the CDR3 reads TGTGCCAGCAGTCCAACAGGGTTTAATCAGCCCCAGCATTTT.

This chain links TRBV20-1 with TRBJ2-7, with D maybe TRBD1 (6 bases). V lost 3 bases and J lost 2, with 11 bases in between. This CDR3 has 13 residues. Germline V gene lookup returns CDR1 DFQATT and CDR2 SNEGSKA (reference sequence). Written as DNA, the CDR3 is TGCAGTGCTAGTTGGACAGCAACCTACGAGCAGTACTTC. Its protein is CSASWTATYEQYF.

This clonotype was seen more than once but under ten times. The chain employs TRBV20-1 and TRBJ2-7, with D maybe TRBD1 (5 bases). Germline values: CDR1 DFQATT, CDR2 SNEGSKA (reference sequence). V lost 5 bases, J lost 0 bases, and 14 bases lay in between. The length of the CDR3 is 14 residues. CDR3 region: CSARRQRSSYEQYF. The CDR3 DNA follows: TGCAGTGCTCGCCGACAGCGAAGCTCCTACGAGCAGTACTTC.

The V and J genes are TRBV10-3 and TRBJ1-4; 8 nucleotides align to TRBD1. The CDR3 is 14 residues long. Germline CDR1 ENHRY, CDR2 SYGVKD. J lost 6 bases, V lost 6 bases, and 6 bases had no gene match. DNA of the CDR3: TGTGCCATCAGCCCATCGACAGGGGATGAAAAACTGTTTTTT. This gives the protein CAISPSTGDEKLFF.

The chain combines TRBV5-1 with TRBJ1-5; D might be TRBD1 (5 bases). The V gene lost 4 bases and the J gene lost 0 bases, with 14 bases spanning the gap. Per germline, CDR1 SGHRS and CDR2 YFSETQ. This CDR3 contains 16 residues. CDR3 protein: CASSTGDPYSNQPQHF. The DNA for the CDR3 is TGCGCCAGCAGCACAGGAGATCCGTATAGCAATCAGCCCCAGCATTTT. Combining the CDR3 with reference TRBV5-1 and TRBJ1-5 gives the whole variable domain KAGVTQTPRYLIKTRGQQVTLSCSPISGHRSVSWYQQTPGQGLQFLFEYFSETQRNKGNFPGRFSGRQFSNSRSEMNVSTLELGDSALYLCASSTGDPYSNQPQHFGDGTRLSIL.

The chain uses TRBV5-5 and TRBJ1-4, with D possibly TRBD1 on 5 matching bases. Deletions cut 1 base from V and 15 bases from J, with 13 bases between. The CDR3 loop spans 12 amino acids. Germline loops: CDR1 SGHKS, CDR2 YYEKEE (reference sequence). The CDR3 spells CASSLPGGAMFF. CDR3 DNA sequence: TGTGCCAGCAGCTTGCCCGGTGGGGCGATGTTTTTT.

The chain uses TRBV3-1 and TRBJ1-2, with D tentatively TRBD1 (6 bases). The length of the CDR3 is 15 residues. V dropped 5 bases and J dropped 0 bases, with 13 bases sitting between them. CDR1 is LGHDT and CDR2 is YNNKEL in the germline V gene (reference sequence). CDR3 coding DNA: TGTGCCAGCAGCTGGACGGACAGTTCTAACTATGGCTACACCTTC. Its protein product is CASSWTDSSNYGYTF.

This clonotype showed up many times. The chain has TRBV4-3 and TRBJ2-5, with TRBD2 matching 10 bases. This CDR3 is 16 amino acids long. V gave up 1 base and J gave up 7 bases; unmatched junction bases: 9. Germline V gives CDR1 LGHNA, CDR2 YSLEER. CDR3 in amino acids: CASSQALAGVSVTQYF. DNA of the CDR3: TGCGCCAGCAGCCAAGCGCTAGCGGGAGTATCGGTGACCCAGTACTTC.

At least ten counts were recorded for this clonotype. V gene TRBV5-1 combines with J gene TRBJ2-5, with no clear D. Germline V gene data show CDR1 as SGHRS and CDR2 as YFSETQ. The germline V and J ends were trimmed by 6 bases and 7 bases, with 16 bases remaining between them. The CDR3 totals 13 residues. CDR3 sequence (DNA): TGCGCCAGCAAAGACCCAGGAATGGGGACCCAGTACTTC. Protein product: CASKDPGMGTQYF.

Only a few counts were recorded for this clonotype. The gene calls are TRBV7-2 and TRBJ2-5; 8 bases are shared with TRBD1. CDR1 is SGHTA, CDR2 FQGNSA, per germline. This CDR3 is 12 amino acids long. The V gene end was trimmed by 6 bases and the J gene end by 6 bases; junction bases not matched to a gene: 3. The CDR3, as DNA: TGTGCCAGCAGTAGGGACAGGAAGACCCAGTACTTC. Translation gives CASSRDRKTQYF.

This clonotype came up a few times. The gene calls are TRBV20-1 and TRBJ2-7, with TRBD2 matching over 9 bases. This CDR3 is 13 amino acids long. J lost 3 bases, V lost 5 bases, and 5 bases had no gene match. Looked up from germline, CDR1 is DFQATT and CDR2 is SNEGSKA (reference sequence). CDR3: CSAVSGSGYEQYF. The CDR3 nucleotides read TGCAGTGCTGTTAGCGGGAGTGGCTACGAGCAGTACTTC.

The chain couples TRBV7-8 to TRBJ1-4; the D is unclear. With 0 bases removed from V and 7 bases from J, the gap between germline ends came to 12 bases. In germline, CDR1 is SGHVS, CDR2 FQNEAQ. The CDR3 runs to 15 residues. The CDR3 sequence: CASSLAPDSSEKLFF. CDR3 bases: TGTGCCAGCAGCTTAGCCCCGGACTCAAGTGAAAAACTGTTTTTT.

The sample holds a few counts of this clonotype. For the CDR3, the DNA is TGCAGCGTCTTGACAGGCGCACTCCAGTATTTT. Its protein product is CSVLTGALQYF. The V and J genes are TRBV29-1 and TRBJ2-3, with a tentative D call TRBD1 (6 bases). The germline V gene encodes CDR1 SQVTM and CDR2 ANQGSEA. The CDR3 covers 11 residues. V lost 6 bases to trimming and J lost 12 bases, with 16 bases between them.

The V gene is TRBV5-6, the J gene TRBJ2-7, with D perhaps given as TRBD1 or TRBD2 (6 bases each). CDR1 and CDR2 from the germline V gene are SGHDT and YYEEEE. This CDR3 is 13 amino acids long. Trimming pared 4 bases from V and 6 bases from J, leaving 14 bases between. CDR3 coding DNA: TGTGCCAGCAGCGGGGGGACACTGCGCGAGCAGTACTTC. This translates into CASSGGTLREQYF.

V is TRBV5-1 and J is TRBJ2-7; TRBD1 agrees at 8 bases. Losses at the gene ends were 4 bases for V and 2 bases for J; bases not matched to a gene: 5. The CDR3 spans 14 residues. Germline CDR1 SGHRS, CDR2 YFSETQ. CDR3 bases: TGCGCCAGCAGCGCAGGACAGGGTCCCTACGAGCAGTACTTC. This sequence encodes CASSAGQGPYEQYF.

The chain carries TRBV2 and TRBJ1-2; D possibly corresponds to TRBD1 (6 bases). The germline V gene encodes CDR1 SNHLY and CDR2 FYNNEI. This CDR3 region has 13 residues. Trimming took off 8 bases at V and 6 bases at J, with 16 bases between the two ends. The CDR3 region has the DNA TGTGCCAGCGCCTCGGGGGGCGCGAATGGCTACACCTTC. This encodes CASASGGANGYTF.

The chain is built from TRBV6-2 or TRBV6-3 and TRBJ2-5; 9 bases map to TRBD2. This CDR3 is built from 17 residues. Trimming took 2 bases from V and 5 from J; bases not matched to a gene: 12. Germline lookup yields CDR1 MNHEY and CDR2 SVGEGT. The CDR3 sequence is CASSYRSSGKRGETQYF. The CDR3 DNA is TGTGCCAGCAGTTACCGCTCTAGCGGGAAGCGGGGGGAGACCCAGTACTTC.

This clonotype was seen a few times. The V gene is TRBV7-3, the J gene TRBJ2-5, with D perhaps TRBD2 (6 bases). The CDR3 extends over 15 amino acids. V was trimmed by 1 base and J by 2 bases, leaving 11 bases between them. Germline loops: CDR1 SGHTA, CDR2 FQGTGA. The CDR3 DNA reads TGTGCCAGCAGCTTAAACGGGGGTGGACAAGAGACCCAGTACTTC. The encoded protein is CASSLNGGGQETQYF.

The sample holds many counts of this clonotype. The V call is TRBV12-3 or TRBV12-4, the J call TRBJ2-7, with D perhaps matching TRBD2 (6 bases). The V end was cut by 2 bases, the J end by 2 bases, with 10 bases between. CDR3 length: 14 amino acids. Here the CDR3 reads CASSLRLAPYEQYF. Here the CDR3 DNA reads TGTGCCAGCAGTTTACGCCTAGCGCCCTACGAGCAGTACTTC.

The CDR3 region is CASTFLPTGSSYEQYF. The CDR3 DNA is TGTGCCAGCACTTTCCTTCCGACAGGTTCCTCCTACGAGCAGTACTTC. V gene TRBV5-5 combines with J gene TRBJ2-7; weak D call: TRBD1 (6 bases). The CDR3 totals 16 residues. The V end was cut by 6 bases, the J end by 0 bases, with 19 bases between. Per the germline V gene, CDR1 is SGHKS and CDR2 is YYEKEE (reference sequence).

This chain joins TRBV7-3 and TRBJ2-1; 7 nucleotides agree with TRBD2. The germline V gene encodes CDR1 SGHTA and CDR2 FQGTGA. V lost 2 bases, J lost 2 bases, and 3 bases stayed unmatched. This CDR3 spans 15 amino acids. This CDR3 reads CASSLHLAAYNEQFF. The CDR3 region has the DNA TGTGCCAGCAGCTTACATCTAGCGGCCTACAATGAGCAGTTCTTC.

This clonotype was counted only a few times. The chain joins TRBV19 to TRBJ2-7; D possibly matches TRBD1 or TRBD2 (7 bases each). The length of the CDR3 is 17 residues. Germline CDR1 LNHDA, CDR2 SQIVND (reference sequence). The V and J ends lost 6 bases and 5 bases respectively, with 26 bases between them. The CDR3, as DNA: TGTGCCAGTAGCCGAAGACGGGGGGACAGAGGAACTGACGAGCAGTACTTC. It specifies CASSRRRGDRGTDEQYF. The full variable domain, in which reference TRBV19 and TRBJ2-7 provide the parts outside the CDR3, is DGGITQSPKYLFRKEGQNVTLSCEQNLNHDAMYWYRQDPGQGLRLIYYSQIVNDFQKGDIAEGYSVSREKKESFPLTVTSAQKNPTAFYLCASSRRRGDRGTDEQYFGPGTRLTVT.

The chain recombines TRBV27 with TRBJ2-1; no reliable D call. Germline V gene sequence: CDR1 MNHEY, CDR2 SMNVEV (reference sequence). The CDR3 sequence is 9 residues long. CDR3 sequence reads: CSAWNEQFF. The CDR3 DNA sequence: TGTTCCGCATGGAATGAGCAGTTCTTC.

This chain uses TRBV6-5 with TRBJ2-7, with D maybe TRBD2 (6 bases). The germline V gene has CDR1 MNHEY and CDR2 SVGAGI. CDR3 length equals 14 residues. V lost 5 bases, J lost 2 bases, and 13 bases lay in between. The DNA for the CDR3 is TGTGCCAGCAGTAACCTAGCGCCCGCCTACGAGCAGTACTTC. This codes for CASSNLAPAYEQYF.

This clonotype came up a few times. The chain combines TRBV6-2 or TRBV6-3 with TRBJ2-3; 8 nucleotides line up with TRBD2. Trimming at V came to 2 bases and at J to 5 bases, leaving 9 bases not matched to a gene. The CDR3 has 16 amino acids. The germline V gene has CDR1 MNHEY and CDR2 SVGEGT. The CDR3 coding sequence is TGTGCCAGCAGTTACGGGCGGGGGGCCGGGGAAGATACGCAGTATTTT. Its translation is CASSYGRGAGEDTQYF.

This sequence joins TRBV28 and TRBJ1-6; TRBD1 is a possible D gene (5 bases). Between the trimmed V and J ends, which lost 3 bases and 6 bases, there was a span of 9 bases. Germline V lookup: CDR1 MDHEN, CDR2 SYDVKM. The length of the CDR3 is 14 residues. The CDR3 DNA follows: TGTGCCAGCAGTTTCGGTGGGGGTAATTCACCCCTCCACTTT. This translates into CASSFGGGNSPLHF.

This clonotype was counted between two and nine times. The chain carries TRBV5-5 and TRBJ2-7, with D possibly TRBD2 on 6 matching bases. The CDR3 contains 15 residues. The germline CDR1 and CDR2 sequences are SGHKS and YYEKEE (reference sequence). The germline V and J ends were trimmed by 0 bases and 7 bases, with 17 bases remaining between them. The chain's CDR3 is CASSLAGTSLGEQYF. CDR3 coding DNA: TGTGCCAGCAGCTTGGCTGGGACTTCTCTGGGGGAGCAGTACTTC. The full variable domain, in which reference TRBV5-5 and TRBJ2-7 provide the parts outside the CDR3, is DAGVTQSPTHLIKTRGQQVTLRCSPISGHKSVSWYQQVLGQGPQFIFQYYEKEERGRGNFPDRFSARQFPNYSSELNVNALLLGDSALYLCASSLAGTSLGEQYFGPGTRLTVT.

This chain uses TRBV29-1 with TRBJ2-1; TRBD1 agrees at 8 bases. Per the germline V gene, CDR1 is SQVTM and CDR2 is ANQGSEA. V was clipped by 4 bases and J by 6 bases; unmatched bases: 2. CDR3 length: 12 amino acids. CDR3 residues: CSVGQGSNEQFF. The CDR3 nucleotides read TGCAGCGTTGGACAGGGGAGCAATGAGCAGTTCTTC.

V gene TRBV2 combines with J gene TRBJ2-7, with D maybe TRBD2 (7 bases). Between the trimmed V and J ends, which lost 5 bases and 3 bases, there was a span of 14 bases. The CDR3 covers 14 residues. Looked up from germline, CDR1 is SNHLY and CDR2 is FYNNEI. The chain's CDR3 is CASSMRGTSYEQYF. The CDR3 DNA follows: TGTGCCAGCAGTATGCGGGGGACAAGCTACGAGCAGTACTTC. Full variable domain (rest looked up from reference TRBV2 and TRBJ2-7): EPEVTQTPSHQVTQMGQEVILRCVPISNHLYFYWYRQILGQKVEFLVSFYNNEISEKSEIFDDQFSVERPDGSNFTLKIRSTKLEDSAMYFCASSMRGTSYEQYFGPGTRLTVT.